The clone carrying this TCR beta chain was recorded many times. Its antigen is not identified. This entry belongs to a study of T cell repertoires in cytomegalovirus infection. Study overall: Indicated by public TCR beta signatures were CMV infection and matching HLA type.

Study conclusions and caveats: Carriers of CMV plus the relevant HLA were identified by cumulative public TCR beta family frequency. HLA-C-restricted, CMV-specific TCR beta clonotypes were dominant ex vivo.

TCRdb independently ran MiXCR on the reads; one entry per CDR3 protein. Seen here are 290,000 or so distinct CDR3 sequences, about 9.2% observed once, and the top ten hold less than 3%. CDR1 MGHDK and CDR2 SYGVNS come from the germline V gene. V was cut by 1 base and J by 6 bases, with 16 bases left in between. This CDR3 is built from 16 residues. This TCR derives from a human donor in good health (CMV status not recorded). Some clones in this sample may be carry-over from other donors' samples. The chain couples TRBV25-1 to TRBJ1-5; the D is unclear. The source material was PBMCs. The CDR3 region has the DNA TGTGCCAGCAGTGAATCCGGGGAGGGTGGGAGTCAGCCCCAGCATTTT. It codes for CASSESGEGGSQPQHF.